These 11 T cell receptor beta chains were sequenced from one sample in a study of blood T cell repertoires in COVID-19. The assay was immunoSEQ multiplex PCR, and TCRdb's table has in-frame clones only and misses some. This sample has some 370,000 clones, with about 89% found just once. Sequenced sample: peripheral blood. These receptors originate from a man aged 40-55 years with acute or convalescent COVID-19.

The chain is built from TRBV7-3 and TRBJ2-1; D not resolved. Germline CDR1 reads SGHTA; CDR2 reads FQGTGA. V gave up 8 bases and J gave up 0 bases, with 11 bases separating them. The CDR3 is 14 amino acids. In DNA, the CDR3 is TGTGCCAGCTCTATCAGCGCCTCCTACAATGAGCAGTTCTTC. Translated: CASSISASYNEQFF.

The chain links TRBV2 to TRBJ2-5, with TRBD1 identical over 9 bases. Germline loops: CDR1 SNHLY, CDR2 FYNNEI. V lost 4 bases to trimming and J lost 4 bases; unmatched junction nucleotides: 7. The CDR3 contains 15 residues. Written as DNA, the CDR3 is TGTGCCAGCAGTGTTACGGGACAGGGAGGAGAGACCCAGTACTTC. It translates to CASSVTGQGGETQYF. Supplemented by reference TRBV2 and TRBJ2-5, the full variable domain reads EPEVTQTPSHQVTQMGQEVILRCVPISNHLYFYWYRQILGQKVEFLVSFYNNEISEKSEIFDDQFSVERPDGSNFTLKIRSTKLEDSAMYFCASSVTGQGGETQYFGPGTRLLVL.

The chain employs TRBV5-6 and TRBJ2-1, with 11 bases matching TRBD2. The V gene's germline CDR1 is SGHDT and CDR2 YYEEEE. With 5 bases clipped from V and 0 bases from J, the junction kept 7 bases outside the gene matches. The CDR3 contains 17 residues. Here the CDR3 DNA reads TGTGCCAGCAGTTTCCCTAGCGGGGGGAGCTCCTACAATGAGCAGTTCTTC. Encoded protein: CASSFPSGGSSYNEQFF.

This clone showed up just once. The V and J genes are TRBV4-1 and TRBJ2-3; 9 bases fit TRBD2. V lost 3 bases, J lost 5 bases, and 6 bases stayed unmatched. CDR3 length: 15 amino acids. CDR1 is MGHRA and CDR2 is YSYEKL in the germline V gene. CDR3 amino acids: CASSHGRGGRDTQYF. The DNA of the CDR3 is TGCGCCAGCAGCCATGGGCGGGGGGGCCGAGATACGCAGTATTTT.

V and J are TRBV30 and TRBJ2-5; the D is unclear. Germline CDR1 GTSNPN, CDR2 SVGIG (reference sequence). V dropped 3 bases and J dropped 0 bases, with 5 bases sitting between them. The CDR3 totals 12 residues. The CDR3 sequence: CAWRADQETQYF. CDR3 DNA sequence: TGTGCCTGGAGGGCGGACCAAGAGACCCAGTACTTC.

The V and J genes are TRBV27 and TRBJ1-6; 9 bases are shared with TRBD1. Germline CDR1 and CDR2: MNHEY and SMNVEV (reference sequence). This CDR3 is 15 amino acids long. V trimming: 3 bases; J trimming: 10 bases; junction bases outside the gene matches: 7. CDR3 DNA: TGTGCCAGCAGTTTCGACCCGGGACAGGGATCACCCCTCCACTTT. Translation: CASSFDPGQGSPLHF.

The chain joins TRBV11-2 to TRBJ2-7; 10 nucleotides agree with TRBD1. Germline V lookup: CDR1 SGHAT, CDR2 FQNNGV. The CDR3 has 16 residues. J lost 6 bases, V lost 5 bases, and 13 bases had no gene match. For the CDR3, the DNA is TGTGCCAGCAGCCGAAACCCGGGACAGGGGTTTGTCGAGCAGTACTTC. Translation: CASSRNPGQGFVEQYF.

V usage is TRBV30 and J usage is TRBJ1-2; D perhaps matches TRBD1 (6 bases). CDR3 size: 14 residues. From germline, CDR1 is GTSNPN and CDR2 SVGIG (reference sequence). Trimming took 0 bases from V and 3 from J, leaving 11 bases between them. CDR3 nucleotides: TGTGCCTGGAGTGTCAGGACAGAATACTATGGCTACACCTTC. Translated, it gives CAWSVRTEYYGYTF. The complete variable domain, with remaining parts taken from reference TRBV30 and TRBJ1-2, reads SQTIHQWPATLVQPVGSPLSLECTVEGTSNPNLYWYRQAAGRGLQLLFYSVGIGQISSEVPQNLSASRPQDRQFILSSKKLLLSDSGFYLCAWSVRTEYYGYTFGSGTRLTVV.

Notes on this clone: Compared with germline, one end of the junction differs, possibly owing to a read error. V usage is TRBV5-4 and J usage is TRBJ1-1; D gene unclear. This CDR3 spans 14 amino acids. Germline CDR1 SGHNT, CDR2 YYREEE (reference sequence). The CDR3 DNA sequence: TGTGCCAGCACCTTGGGCGGGGTGAACACTGAAGCTTTCTTT. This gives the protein CASTLGGVNTEAFF.

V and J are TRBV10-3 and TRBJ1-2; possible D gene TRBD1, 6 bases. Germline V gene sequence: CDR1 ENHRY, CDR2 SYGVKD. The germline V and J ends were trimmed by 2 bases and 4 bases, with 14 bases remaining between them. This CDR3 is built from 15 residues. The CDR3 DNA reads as TGTGCCATCAGTGAGGGACAGCCCCAAACCTATGGCTACACCTTC. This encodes CAISEGQPQTYGYTF.

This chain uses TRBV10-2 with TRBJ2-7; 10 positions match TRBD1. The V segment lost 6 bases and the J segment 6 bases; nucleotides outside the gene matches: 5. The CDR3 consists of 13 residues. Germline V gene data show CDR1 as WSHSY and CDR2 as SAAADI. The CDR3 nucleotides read TGCGCCAGCAGACGGGACAGGGGTGGCGAGCAGTACTTC. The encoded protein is CASRRDRGGEQYF.